This T cell receptor (beta chain) came from a study of neurological immune-mediated disorders. Study-level points and caveats: HTLV-1-associated myelopathy had the most TCR clonal expansion, whereas multiple sclerosis had the least (lower than in healthy controls).

The sorted libraries were made from over 800,000 CD4+ or CD8+ T cells. This clonotype showed up many times. Its specificity is not known. Looked up from germline, CDR1 is LGHDT and CDR2 is YNNKEL (reference sequence). Trimming took off 0 bases at V and 0 bases at J, with 14 bases between the two ends. The CDR3 sequence is 17 residues long. The authors produced cDNA by 5'RACE using 10-nucleotide random UMIs. Every sequencing run produced over 200 million TCR-beta sequences, and the sequences from any one run covered 15-18 subjects. TCRdb re-called the 5' RACE reads with MiXCR, one entry per CDR3 protein. The data show about 40,000 distinct CDR3 sequences, with approximately 14% seen just once and roughly 3.6% held by the top ten.

The chain couples TRBV3-1 to TRBJ1-1; TRBD1 is a possible D gene (6 bases). This TCR was recovered from a woman in her fifties or sixties with HTLV-1-associated myelopathy (HAM/TSP). Sequencing was performed on CD4+ T cells from blood. CDR3 residues: CASSQERRGLVNTEAFF. CDR3 sequence (DNA): TGTGCCAGCAGCCAAGAGAGGAGGGGGTTAGTGAACACTGAAGCTTTCTTT.